This T cell receptor beta chain is from a study of neurological immune-mediated disorders (dated by TCRdb to about 2019). Regarding the complete study: Of the 35 or so multiple sclerosis patients, about 31 had relapsing-remitting MS and 3 had secondary progressive MS. The study compared peripheral blood TCR-beta repertoires of HTLV-I-associated myelopathy (HAM/TSP) patients, multiple sclerosis patients and healthy controls using UMI-based sequencing. The cohort comprised roughly 70 subjects: roughly 14 HAM/TSP patients, 35 or so multiple sclerosis patients and around 20 healthy controls. Longitudinal samples, technical triplicates and paired sorted CD4+ and CD8+ T-cell subsets, alongside PBMC samples, were included among the roughly 100 TCR-beta libraries.

Study-wide findings and limitations: No identical CDR3 amino acid sequences were found to be shared among expanded clones across subjects, suggesting that TCR-beta repertoires were private in all groups. No clinical or MRI features were associated with the MS cluster, and the authors said that larger cohorts are needed. Repertoires from 18 of 34 MS patients were grouped by phylogenetic analysis into a cluster of related CDR3 sequences, suggesting a possible repertoire-level signature. TCR clonal expansion was highest in HAM/TSP patients and lowest in MS patients, with MS patients falling below even healthy controls.

For the unsorted PBMC libraries, 2 million PBMCs were stored in RNAlater at -80 degrees C until RNA extraction and were used to generate the libraries. Multiple sclerosis patients were enrolled in a US clinical protocol under which disease progression was evaluated by magnetic resonance imaging. PBMCs were separated from peripheral blood using Ficoll-Hypaque density gradient centrifugation and then cryopreserved in liquid nitrogen. To synthesize cDNA, template-switch 5'RACE was performed with a primer carrying a 10-nucleotide random unique molecular identifier so that each TCR transcript was tagged. Every sequencing run yielded over 170 million TCR-beta sequences covering 15-18 subjects. The RNeasy kit was used for extraction of total RNA. The KAPA Real-time Library Amplification kit was used to amplify TCR-beta VDJ regions with primers for the TCR constant region and the 5'RACE anchor. A first PCR added sample indexes and Illumina adaptors, and a second PCR then raised library yield. After Ampure bead purification, the roughly 650 bp TCR product was size-selected on a 2% E-gel SizeSelection system. Library quality was checked on a Bioanalyzer, concentration was measured with Qubit, and libraries were quantified with the Kapa Library Quantification kit before pooling. Libraries were sequenced paired-end 2 x 150 bp on an Illumina HiSeq 2500. To increase sequence diversity, roughly 24-30% phiX was spiked into each library pool. As for the authors' bioinformatics: The quality-filtered reads were processed with the UMI-based MiGEC pipeline, whose error correction step removed more than 90% of the raw TCR sequences. VDJ genes were aligned to IMGT germline references, and each clonotype was defined by a unique CDR3 amino acid sequence together with V-J genes. Clonal expansion, Shannon diversity and CDR3 relatedness (CalcPairwiseDistances, ClusterSamples) were evaluated with VDJtools, and phylogenetic trees were built with CLCbio workbench. Clones with at least 8 unique UMIs were defined as expanded, with this threshold being based on coefficient-of-variation modelling across technical triplicates. The public reads were reanalyzed by TCRdb: fastp trimming at Q25, MiXCR alignment, in-frame beta chains only. When rows share a CDR3 protein, they turn into one entry using the most common DNA and genes. These V and J calls originate from TCRdb's pipeline instead of the authors' own analysis. The sample table shows more than 75,000 distinct CDR3 sequences, and roughly 4.7% are seen once. Of the sample, 2.2% falls within the top ten clones.

Reading the germline V gene (reference sequence) gives CDR1 LGHDT and CDR2 YNNKEL. V drops 2 bases and J drops 0 bases, leaving 17 bases in between. The CDR3 has 19 amino acids, counting the end cysteine and phenylalanine. Only CDR3 DNA is held: 57 bases, read in frame from base 1. Comments on this clonotype: It lacks a known antigen. Base qualities are not at hand, and no much larger clone is one base apart.

This TCR derives from a woman younger than 45 with multiple sclerosis. The chain links TRBV3-1 with TRBJ1-6; TRBD1 is perhaps the D gene, given 5 matching bases. Sequencing was carried out using PBMCs. The base sequence is TGTGCCAGCAGCCAATCTGGGGCCGCACTCAGCTCCTATAATTCACCCCTCCACTTT. This yields the protein CASSQSGAALSSYNSPLHF.